This T cell receptor (beta chain) came from a study of cytomegalovirus exposure and HLA in healthy donors. Study at large: Earlier, 100 million or so unique TCR beta sequences were recovered from about 179 million T cells by an analysis.

The PCR was carried out with 60 Vbeta primers and 13 Jbeta primers. Profiling relied on immunoSEQ multiplex PCR, and the TCRdb table lists in-frame clones only, not all of them. This sample contains 100,000 to 150,000 clones. The CDR3 covers 15 residues. The sample was PBMCs. The TCR was taken from a man between 25 and 39 years old in good health and CMV-seronegative. V gene TRBV21-1 combines with J gene TRBJ2-7; the DNA was not used to check the table's D call, TRBD1. TRBV21-1 is an annotated pseudogene. The CDR3 here is CASTKGAALSYEQYF. The CDR3 DNA reads TGTGCCAGCACCAAAGGGGCAGCACTCTCCTACGAGCAGTACTTC.